What follows describes a single T cell receptor (beta chain). Per the original methods: Quantification of nucleated cells was approximated via reference gene primer amplification. Libraries were prepared by immunoSEQ multiplex PCR; TCRdb keeps only in-frame clonotypes and omits some of them. D and trimming come from the DNA, and the V and J calls and clone size come from that table. The table has about 100,000 clones, roughly 88% seen once. The sample originates from a study of blood T cell repertoires in COVID-19. Study-wide background: The samples span acute and convalescent COVID-19 from the United States, Italy and Spain. In each case, the material was cDNA or gDNA derived from T cells, B-cell-depleted T cells, or PBMCs.

CDR1 and CDR2 (germline): SGHRS, YFSETQ. The CDR3 runs 20 residues. The trim removed 5 bases at V and 7 bases at J, leaving 18 bases unmatched. The chain joins TRBV5-1 to TRBJ2-1, with 16 bases aligning to TRBD2. The receptor's source is a woman of 80 years or more with acute or convalescent COVID-19. Sequencing was carried out using peripheral blood. The CDR3 protein is CASRLPGQGTSGREGNEQFF. In nucleotides, the CDR3 is TGCGCCAGCAGACTCCCGGGACAGGGGACTAGCGGGAGGGAGGGAAATGAGCAGTTCTTC.